This T cell receptor beta chain was identified in a study of cytomegalovirus exposure and HLA in healthy donors. As for the study in general: Of all 400 or so donors who were genotyped, roughly 81% belonged to the Caucasian-associated ancestry cluster.

The CDR3 is made up of 14 amino acids. Germline V gene lookup returns CDR1 SGHRS and CDR2 YFSETQ. V gave up 2 bases and J gave up 7 bases, with 16 bases separating them. Study observations and caveats: Most of the TCR beta V segments (in an earlier analysis) were productive either about 87% or about 30% of the time. Presence/absence analyses rested on an assumption that sequencing depth was roughly uniform across donors. HLA allele associations emerged for 17,000 or so TCR beta sequences in a later analysis, at 0.05 false discovery rate.

Notes on this clone: Its antigen remains unidentified.

Vbeta (60) and Jbeta (13) primers were used in the PCR. Using immunoSEQ multiplex PCR, the repertoire was profiled, and TCRdb retains in-frame clones only, with some absent. Among 130,000 to 150,000 clones listed, roughly 74% were seen once. The genes are TRBV5-1 and TRBJ2-7; D possibly corresponds to TRBD1 (5 bases). Sequences were obtained from PBMCs. This clonotype was obtained from a woman between 18 and 30 years old in good health and CMV-seropositive. The CDR3 sequence is CASSFRIGAKEQYF. CDR3 sequence (DNA): TGCGCCAGCAGCTTCAGGATAGGGGCGAAAGAGCAGTACTTC. Filled out from reference TRBV5-1 and TRBJ2-7, the complete variable domain reads KAGVTQTPRYLIKTRGQQVTLSCSPISGHRSVSWYQQTPGQGLQFLFEYFSETQRNKGNFPGRFSGRQFSNSRSEMNVSTLELGDSALYLCASSFRIGAKEQYFGPGTRLTVT.